These 23 T cell receptor beta chains were sequenced from one sample in a study of blood T cells in healthy people across ages. The authors ran a second PCR of roughly 7 to 11 cycles using a sample-barcoded 5' primer and a J-beta primer mix. TCRdb reprocessed the 5' RACE reads with MiXCR, giving one entry per CDR3 protein. The profile shows 500,000 to 600,000 distinct CDR3 sequences, roughly 29% of them singletons. The sample comprised blood. All receptors derive from a woman in her seventies in good health.

The V and J genes are TRBV6-5 and TRBJ2-4, with D hard to call. The CDR3 totals 15 residues. CDR1 is MNHEY and CDR2 is SVGAGI in the germline V gene. Between the trimmed V and J ends, which lost 5 bases and 0 bases, there was a span of 11 bases. The CDR3 DNA sequence: TGTGCCAGCAGTCTTGGACGGCTAGCCAAAAACATTCAGTACTTC. Residues: CASSLGRLAKNIQYF.

This clonotype came up a few times. One junction end disagrees with the germline gene, perhaps due to a read error. The V call is TRBV5-1, the J call TRBJ1-4; 9 bases align to TRBD1. CDR1 SGHRS and CDR2 YFSETQ come from the germline V gene. The CDR3 runs to 14 residues. The CDR3 loop is CASSTGQGLEKLVF. CDR3 coding DNA: TGCGCCAGCAGCACAGGACAGGGGCTGGAAAAACTGGTTTTT.

This clonotype was counted a few times. The rearrangement joins TRBV14 to TRBJ2-6; unclear D gene. The ends were cut back, 1 base at V and 5 bases at J, with 6 bases in the middle. This CDR3 spans 14 amino acids. The germline gives CDR1 SGHDN, CDR2 FVKESK. The CDR3 region is CASSQGYWANVLTF. The CDR3, as DNA: TGTGCCAGCAGCCAAGGGTACTGGGCCAACGTCCTGACTTTC.

This clonotype was picked up many times. The V gene is TRBV24-1, the J gene TRBJ2-7, with TRBD2 matching 9 bases. This CDR3 is 14 amino acids long. Germline V gives CDR1 KGHDR, CDR2 SFDVKD. With 3 bases clipped from V and 7 bases from J, the junction kept 6 bases outside the gene matches. The CDR3 loop is CATSDPGLAGEQYF. CDR3 bases: TGTGCCACCAGTGATCCGGGACTAGCTGGGGAGCAGTACTTC.

The chain uses TRBV9 and TRBJ1-4; D is unresolved. Per the germline V gene, CDR1 is SGDLS and CDR2 is YYNGEE. The V end lost 4 bases, the J end lost 8 bases, and 12 bases lay between the germline ends. The CDR3 length is 13 residues. The chain's CDR3 is CASSPALGEKLFF. The DNA of the CDR3 is TGTGCCAGCAGCCCGGCCTTAGGAGAAAAACTGTTTTTT.

The rearrangement joins TRBV27 to TRBJ1-3; 8 bases match TRBD1. Germline trimming cut 6 bases from V and 3 bases from J; bases unmatched to any gene: 7. The V gene's germline CDR1 is MNHEY and CDR2 SMNVEV (reference sequence). CDR3 length: 15 amino acids. Written as DNA, the CDR3 is TGTGCCAGCAGAGGGCAGGGGGCTTTTGGAAACACCATATATTTT. Translating it yields CASRGQGAFGNTIYF.

The chain's CDR3 is CASSFLGAGYNEQFF. The DNA of the CDR3 is TGCGCCAGCAGCTTCTTGGGGGCGGGCTACAATGAGCAGTTCTTC. The chain links TRBV5-1 to TRBJ2-1; perhaps TRBD1 as D (6 bases). Trimming took 2 bases from V and 3 from J, leaving 12 bases between them. Germline lookup yields CDR1 SGHRS and CDR2 YFSETQ. There are 15 residues in the CDR3.

The chain carries TRBV20-1 and TRBJ1-6; 9 nucleotides line up with TRBD1. This CDR3 has 14 residues. The germline V gene has CDR1 DFQATT and CDR2 SNEGSKA (reference sequence). The J segment lost 10 bases and the V segment lost 0 bases, leaving 4 bases of the junction unmatched. Here the CDR3 DNA reads TGCAGTGCTAGAGAGGGACAGGGAGCCTCACCCCTCCACTTT. It codes for CSAREGQGASPLHF.

Regarding this clonotype: An end of the junction differs from the germline gene, which may be a read error. This chain joins TRBV7-2 and TRBJ1-1, with 8 positions matching TRBD1. The CDR3 spans 18 residues. The germline gives CDR1 SGHTA, CDR2 FQGNSA. The CDR3 bases are TGTGCCAGCAGCTTAGTCTTCAGGGGGCGAGGGGTGAACACTGAAGCCTTCTTT. Protein product: CASSLVFRGRGVNTEAFF.

The chain uses TRBV29-1 and TRBJ1-3; maybe TRBD1 (5 bases). V lost 8 bases and J 0 bases, leaving 14 bases between the germline ends. Per the germline V gene, CDR1 is SQVTM and CDR2 is ANQGSEA. The CDR3 is 14 residues long. This chain's CDR3 is CSISRQPSGNTIYF. CDR3 sequence (DNA): TGCAGCATATCCCGACAGCCCTCTGGAAACACCATATATTTT.

V gene TRBV10-3 combines with J gene TRBJ2-7, with D uncertain. This CDR3 spans 14 amino acids. CDR1 and CDR2 (germline): ENHRY, SYGVKD. V was pared by 10 bases and J by 2 bases, with 18 bases between. The CDR3 nucleotides are TGTGCCACCACGGAAAGGCCGCCCCCCTACGAGCAGTACTTC. Protein sequence: CATTERPPPYEQYF.

This sequence joins TRBV18 and TRBJ2-7; unclear D gene. Trimming pared 0 bases from V and 8 bases from J, leaving 14 bases between. This CDR3 spans 14 amino acids. Looked up from germline, CDR1 is KGHSH and CDR2 is LQKENI. CDR3 sequence (DNA): TGTGCCAGCTCACCACCTAGTTGGCCGTCCAAGCAGTACTTC. Translation gives CASSPPSWPSKQYF. Full variable domain (remainder filled in from reference TRBV18 and TRBJ2-7): NAGVMQNPRHLVRRRGQEARLRCSPMKGHSHVYWYRQLPEEGLKFMVYLQKENIIDESGMPKERFSAEFPKEGPSILRIQQVVRGDSAAYFCASSPPSWPSKQYFGPGTRLTVT.

The chain links TRBV2 to TRBJ2-4; 7 nucleotides match TRBD1. There are 13 residues in the CDR3. The germline gives CDR1 SNHLY, CDR2 FYNNEI. After removal of 7 bases from V and 9 bases from J, the junction contained 9 bases not matched to a gene. Written as DNA, the CDR3 is TGTGCCAGCACGGGAACAGGGGAGAGCATTCAGTACTTC. Protein: CASTGTGESIQYF.

This sequence joins TRBV7-2 and TRBJ1-2; possibly TRBD1 for D (6 bases). The V gene lost 8 bases and the J gene lost 4 bases, with 14 bases spanning the gap. Germline loops: CDR1 SGHTA, CDR2 FQGNSA. The CDR3 loop spans 13 amino acids. The CDR3 coding sequence is TGTGCCAGCTGCCCGGACAGAGTCTATGGCTACACCTTC. It yields the protein CASCPDRVYGYTF.

This chain joins TRBV7-9 and TRBJ1-5; D unclear. The germline gives CDR1 SEHNR, CDR2 FQNEAQ (reference sequence). The CDR3 is made up of 12 amino acids. V was cut by 8 bases and J by 7 bases, with 12 bases left in between. The CDR3 loop is CASFELRQPQHF. CDR3 nucleotide sequence: TGTGCCAGCTTCGAACTGCGGCAGCCCCAGCATTTT.

The V call is TRBV7-2, the J call TRBJ2-5, with a possible D match to TRBD1 (7 bases). CDR3 length equals 15 residues. Trimming took off 7 bases at V and 4 bases at J, with 19 bases between the two ends. Germline lookup yields CDR1 SGHTA and CDR2 FQGNSA. The CDR3 region has the DNA TGTGCCAGCACAGGGGGGCTGAACCGGCGAGAGACCCAGTACTTC. It is translated as CASTGGLNRRETQYF.

The rearrangement links TRBV29-1 to TRBJ1-5, with a tentative D call TRBD1 (6 bases). V gave up 4 bases and J gave up 0 bases, with 16 bases separating them. This CDR3 contains 16 residues. Germline values: CDR1 SQVTM, CDR2 ANQGSEA. CDR3 coding DNA: TGCAGCGTTGGAAGCAGGGGCGGGGGTAGCAATCAGCCCCAGCATTTT. Its protein is CSVGSRGGGSNQPQHF. The complete variable domain, with remaining parts taken from reference TRBV29-1 and TRBJ1-5, reads SAVISQKPSRDICQRGTSLTIQCQVDSQVTMMFWYRQQPGQSLTLIATANQGSEATYESGFVIDKFPISRPNLTFSTLTVSNMSPEDSSIYLCSVGSRGGGSNQPQHFGDGTRLSIL.

This clonotype was seen a few times. V is TRBV7-2 and J is TRBJ1-6; D call uncertain. The CDR3 runs to 13 residues. V lost 4 bases to trimming and J lost 7 bases, with 8 bases between them. Germline CDR1 SGHTA, CDR2 FQGNSA. CDR3 nucleotide sequence: TGTGCCAGCAGCTCAAATGAAAATTCACCCCTCCACTTT. Translated: CASSSNENSPLHF.

The chain joins TRBV6-1 to TRBJ2-1, with 12 bases that match TRBD2. Germline CDR1 is MNHNS and CDR2 is SASEGT. Unmatched junction bases numbered 8, after V lost 2 bases and J lost 9 bases. This CDR3 is built from 16 residues. The CDR3 DNA reads as TGTGCCAGCAGTGAATCTGCTAGCGGGGGGGCCGGTGAGCAGTTCTTC. This encodes CASSESASGGAGEQFF.

The V call is TRBV24-1, the J call TRBJ1-1, with D maybe TRBD1 (5 bases). The CDR3 loop spans 16 amino acids. Trimming took off 1 base at V and 0 bases at J, with 11 bases between the two ends. Germline loops: CDR1 KGHDR, CDR2 SFDVKD. The CDR3 sequence: CATSDFEGLLNTEAFF. In DNA form, the CDR3 reads TGTGCCACCAGTGATTTTGAGGGGCTATTGAACACTGAAGCTTTCTTT.

The chain combines TRBV5-1 with TRBJ1-1; the D gene is possibly TRBD1 (6 bases). V was shortened by 0 bases and J by 0 bases, with 9 bases between the two germline ends. CDR1 is SGHRS and CDR2 is YFSETQ in the germline V gene. There are 15 residues in the CDR3. The CDR3 nucleotides are TGCGCCAGCAGCTTGGCCAGGGGCATGAACACTGAAGCTTTCTTT. This sequence encodes CASSLARGMNTEAFF.

This chain links TRBV12-3 or TRBV12-4 with TRBJ2-5; TRBD2 might be the D (5 bases). Trimming pared 7 bases from V and 13 bases from J, leaving 22 bases between. The CDR3 loop spans 13 amino acids. The CDR3 region has the DNA TGTGCCAGCACCCTGGGATCTTCGGGGTTGGTGTACTTC. The encoded protein is CASTLGSSGLVYF.

DNA of the CDR3: TGTGCCAGCAGTCCCATGGACATCACTGAAGCTTTCTTT. This translates into CASSPMDITEAFF. The gene calls are TRBV27 and TRBJ1-1; D may be TRBD1 (5 bases). V gave up 5 bases and J gave up 4 bases, with 11 bases separating them. The CDR3 sequence is 13 residues long. Germline V gives CDR1 MNHEY, CDR2 SMNVEV (reference sequence).